The present entry profiles one T cell receptor beta chain with its context. Its cognate antigen is unknown. Germline lookup yields CDR1 DFQATT and CDR2 SNEGSKA (reference sequence). V was cut by 6 bases and J by 9 bases, with 9 bases left in between. The CDR3 spans 11 residues. This entry belongs to a study of cytotoxic CD8 clonotypes in ibrutinib-treated CLL. Study context: Partial responders roughly 25, complete 2; some 12 progressed and some 14 stayed in remission by median around 6 years. Response samples came after a median about 11 months of treatment, range 6 to 36.

Depth targeted 1 in 200,000 to 1 in 1 million T cells, averaging 10x coverage per clonotype. The assay was immunoSEQ multiplex PCR, and TCRdb's table has in-frame clones only and misses some. The sample contains over 130,000 clones, around 81% of which appear only once. Notes on the study in general: The study sampled sustained-remission and progressing patients at different times.

The input for sequencing was PBMCs, taken after 36 months of ibrutinib treatment. The chain joins TRBV20-1 to TRBJ1-6; unclear D gene. The receptor comes from a human donor with chronic lymphocytic leukemia. CDR3 sequence: CSAPYGSPLHF. CDR3 DNA: TGCAGTGCCCCCTACGGTTCACCCCTCCACTTT.